The 24 T cell receptor beta chains in this list originate from one sample, sequenced in a study of blood T cell repertoires in COVID-19. Clones were read by immunoSEQ multiplex PCR, and TCRdb kept only the in-frame ones, dropping some. The sample lists 150,000 to 160,000 clones, around 83% occurring once. The sample taken for sequencing was peripheral blood. These receptors were taken from a woman aged 60 to 75 with COVID-19, enrolled during active disease.

The rearrangement uses TRBV24-1 and TRBJ1-2; D gene uncertain. Trimming left V 3 bases short and J 8 bases short, with 6 bases between. This CDR3 is built from 11 residues. Looked up from germline, CDR1 is KGHDR and CDR2 is SFDVKD. In nucleotides, the CDR3 is TGTGCCACCAGTGATCGGTGGGGCTACACCTTC. It encodes CATSDRWGYTF.

The chain has TRBV6-2 or TRBV6-3 and TRBJ1-5; no reliable D call. The CDR3 sequence is 13 residues long. CDR1 is MNHEY, CDR2 SVGEGT, per germline. The V end lost 6 bases, the J end lost 0 bases, and 6 bases lay between the germline ends. CDR3 coding DNA: TGTGCCAGCAGCCTCAATAGCAATCAGCCCCAGCATTTT. Its translation: CASSLNSNQPQHF.

The genes are TRBV7-3 and TRBJ2-5; TRBD1 agrees at 9 bases. Germline loops: CDR1 SGHTA, CDR2 FQGTGA. The CDR3 runs to 16 residues. V dropped 5 bases and J dropped 3; count of bases not matched to a gene: 10. CDR3 nucleotides: TGTGCCAGCAGCGCCAAACCGACAGGGGGTAAAGAGACCCAGTACTTC. It codes for CASSAKPTGGKETQYF.

With regard to this clone: Germline is not matched at one junction end, which may reflect a read error. J is TRBJ1-6 and V is TRBV6-5; 10 bases agree with TRBD1. This CDR3 region has 15 residues. Germline V gives CDR1 MNHEY, CDR2 SVGAGI. CDR3 nucleotide sequence: TGTGCCAGCAGGACGACAGGGGGCGGAAATTCACCCTTCCACTTT. It yields the protein CASRTTGGGNSPFHF.

V is TRBV7-9 and J is TRBJ1-1; D is possibly TRBD1 (5 bases). Germline V gives CDR1 SEHNR, CDR2 FQNEAQ (reference sequence). Trimming removed 3 bases from V and 4 bases from J, with 12 bases in between. The CDR3 loop spans 14 amino acids. CDR3: CASSFPARVTEAFF. CDR3 DNA sequence: TGTGCCAGCAGCTTCCCAGCCAGGGTCACTGAAGCTTTCTTT. Full variable domain (outside the CDR3, taken from reference TRBV7-9 and TRBJ1-1): DTGVSQNPRHKITKRGQNVTFRCDPISEHNRLYWYRQTLGQGPEFLTYFQNEAQLEKSRLLSDRFSAERPKGSFSTLEIQRTEQGDSAMYLCASSFPARVTEAFFGQGTRLTVV.

The J gene is TRBJ2-1, the V gene TRBV6-4, with a weak D call TRBD1 (6 bases). This CDR3 spans 15 amino acids. Trimming removed 4 bases at V and 2 bases at J, with 12 bases between. Germline values: CDR1 MRHNA, CDR2 SNTAGT. The CDR3 nucleotides read TGTGCCAGCAGTGCCACAGGGTCTACCTACAATGAGCAGTTCTTC. Protein sequence: CASSATGSTYNEQFF.

J is TRBJ1-1 and V is TRBV6-5, with TRBD1 matching 8 bases. The CDR3 is made up of 15 amino acids. Germline V gene lookup returns CDR1 MNHEY and CDR2 SVGAGI. Trimming took 8 bases from V and 1 from J; bases not matched to a gene: 9. CDR3 sequence: CASSPGGAANTEAFF. CDR3 nucleotide sequence: TGTGCCAGCTCTCCAGGGGGCGCGGCGAACACTGAAGCTTTCTTT.

This sequence joins TRBV3-1 (or the pseudogene TRBV3-2) and TRBJ2-7; TRBD1 agrees at 11 bases. V was clipped by 4 bases and J by 4 bases; unmatched bases: 6. Germline V gene lookup returns CDR1 LGHDT and CDR2 YNNKEL (reference sequence). CDR3 length equals 15 residues. CDR3 amino acids: CASSPSGQGAYEQYF. CDR3 DNA: TGTGCCAGCAGCCCCTCCGGACAGGGGGCGTACGAGCAGTACTTC.

The chain carries TRBV19 and TRBJ1-3, with TRBD1 matching over 8 bases. The J segment lost 2 bases and the V segment lost 4 bases, leaving 4 bases of the junction unmatched. The germline V gene has CDR1 LNHDA and CDR2 SQIVND (reference sequence). The CDR3 totals 15 residues. This CDR3 reads CASSTTGGAGNTIYF. Written as DNA, the CDR3 is TGTGCCAGTAGTACCACAGGGGGAGCTGGAAACACCATATATTTT.

This clone was seen only a few times. The V and J genes are TRBV5-1 and TRBJ2-3, with D possibly being TRBD1 (6 bases). This CDR3 spans 15 amino acids. In germline, CDR1 is SGHRS, CDR2 YFSETQ. V gave up 0 bases and J gave up 4 bases, with 12 bases separating them. Here the CDR3 reads CASSLEGVGADTQYF. The CDR3 nucleotides are TGCGCCAGCAGCTTGGAGGGGGTCGGCGCAGATACGCAGTATTTT. The full variable domain, completed using reference TRBV5-1 and TRBJ2-3, is KAGVTQTPRYLIKTRGQQVTLSCSPISGHRSVSWYQQTPGQGLQFLFEYFSETQRNKGNFPGRFSGRQFSNSRSEMNVSTLELGDSALYLCASSLEGVGADTQYFGPGTRLTVL.

The DNA for the CDR3 is TGTGCCAGCAGTTACGTTCTGACAGGGGAAGCTTTCTTT. It translates to CASSYVLTGEAFF. The chain carries TRBV6-2 or TRBV6-3 and TRBJ1-1, with 7 bases fitting TRBD1. V was pared by 2 bases and J by 8 bases, with 5 bases of the junction left unmatched. Germline V gene data show CDR1 as MNHEY and CDR2 as SVGEGT. The CDR3 contains 13 residues.

This clone has a handful of counts. The rearrangement joins TRBV5-1 to TRBJ1-2; 7 bases fit TRBD1. J lost 7 bases, V lost 4 bases, and 10 bases had no gene match. Germline loops: CDR1 SGHRS, CDR2 YFSETQ. There are 14 residues in the CDR3. The CDR3 nucleotides read TGCGCCAGCAGCCGAGAGACAGGGACGTCTGGCTACACCTTC. It translates to CASSRETGTSGYTF. The full variable domain, rest sourced from reference TRBV5-1 and TRBJ1-2, is KAGVTQTPRYLIKTRGQQVTLSCSPISGHRSVSWYQQTPGQGLQFLFEYFSETQRNKGNFPGRFSGRQFSNSRSEMNVSTLELGDSALYLCASSRETGTSGYTFGSGTRLTVV.

The chain couples TRBV6-6 to TRBJ1-3; 11 bases fit TRBD1. V shed 5 bases and J 0 bases; nucleotides not matched to a gene: 9. Germline V gene sequence: CDR1 MNHNY, CDR2 SVGAGI (reference sequence). This CDR3 is 18 amino acids long. In nucleotides, the CDR3 is TGTGCCAGCAGTCCCGACGGACAGGGGGCTACCTCTGGAAACACCATATATTTT. This translates into CASSPDGQGATSGNTIYF.

V gene TRBV6-6 combines with J gene TRBJ1-1, with no clear D. This CDR3 is built from 13 residues. In germline, CDR1 is MNHNY, CDR2 SVGAGI (reference sequence). V gave up 5 bases and J gave up 6 bases, with 13 bases separating them. CDR3 nucleotide sequence: TGTGCCAGCAGTCGAGACGGGGTAGCTGAAGCTTTCTTT. This gives the protein CASSRDGVAEAFF.

This chain connects TRBV6-1 to TRBJ1-4; no firm D call. V was clipped by 1 base and J by 8 bases, with 17 bases between them. This CDR3 contains 16 residues. CDR1 is MNHNS, CDR2 SASEGT, per germline. CDR3 nucleotides: TGTGCCAGCAGTGAAGAACCTCGACTACGGAAGGAAAAACTGTTTTTT. Residues: CASSEEPRLRKEKLFF.

The rearrangement joins TRBV7-9 to TRBJ1-1; D gene ambiguous. V lost 1 base, J lost 1 base, and 7 bases lay in between. Germline V CDR1 and CDR2: SEHNR, FQNEAQ (reference sequence). The CDR3 length is 14 residues. This CDR3 reads CASSLGTSNTEAFF. For the CDR3, the DNA is TGTGCCAGCAGCTTAGGGACTTCGAACACTGAAGCTTTCTTT.

The V and J genes are TRBV18 and TRBJ2-3; 10 bases align to TRBD2. Per the germline V gene, CDR1 is KGHSH and CDR2 is LQKENI. The V and J ends lost 4 bases and 3 bases, in that order; junction bases with no gene match: 4. This CDR3 contains 15 residues. The CDR3 here is CASSLELAGTDTQYF. The CDR3 DNA is TGTGCCAGCTCACTAGAACTAGCGGGGACAGATACGCAGTATTTT.

The chain joins TRBV10-3 to TRBJ1-5; D is ambiguous. V gave up 0 bases and J gave up 1 base, with 10 bases separating them. Germline V gene lookup returns CDR1 ENHRY and CDR2 SYGVKD. The length of the CDR3 is 16 residues. CDR3 in amino acids: CAISESRERSNQPQHF. The DNA for the CDR3 is TGTGCCATCAGTGAGTCCCGGGAGAGAAGCAATCAGCCCCAGCATTTT.

The CDR3 DNA is TGTGCCAGCAGTGAATGGAGCAGGGCAACGTACGAGCAGTACTTC. Its translation: CASSEWSRATYEQYF. The rearrangement links TRBV6-1 to TRBJ2-7; a weak D match, TRBD1 (5 bases). The CDR3 runs 15 residues. V dropped 2 bases and J dropped 4 bases, with 15 bases sitting between them. Germline-derived CDR1 and CDR2 are MNHNS and SASEGT.

The gene calls are TRBV3-1 (or the pseudogene TRBV3-2) and TRBJ1-2; 7 bases map to TRBD1. CDR1 and CDR2 from the germline V gene are LGHDT and YNNKEL (reference sequence). With V trimmed by 3 bases and J by 2 bases, 6 bases remained unmatched. The length of the CDR3 is 15 residues. In DNA, the CDR3 is TGTGCCAGCAGCCACGGACAGGTCTACAACTATGGCTACACCTTC. It encodes CASSHGQVYNYGYTF.

The chain employs TRBV6-5 and TRBJ1-4; D unresolved. The germline V gene has CDR1 MNHEY and CDR2 SVGAGI. This CDR3 contains 15 residues. The V and J ends lost 6 bases and 0 bases respectively, with 11 bases between them. CDR3 residues: CASRQTPTTNEKLFF. The CDR3 DNA reads TGTGCCAGCAGACAGACACCTACAACTAATGAAAAACTGTTTTTT.

This clone was seen only a few times. The chain employs TRBV5-1 and TRBJ1-1, with D possibly TRBD1 on 6 matching bases. Germline CDR1 is SGHRS and CDR2 is YFSETQ. This CDR3 has 15 residues. With 3 bases removed from V and 3 bases from J, the gap between germline ends came to 15 bases. CDR3 nucleotide sequence: TGCGCCAGCAGCTCGGACAGCCCCCCGCACACTGAAGCTTTCTTT. This codes for CASSSDSPPHTEAFF.

V is TRBV30 and J is TRBJ1-6; tentative D call: TRBD1 (5 bases). Germline assignment: CDR1 GTSNPN and CDR2 SVGIG (reference sequence). Trimming removed 0 bases at V and 9 bases at J, with 12 bases between. This CDR3 comprises 14 residues. In DNA, the CDR3 is TGTGCCTGGAGTGTACAGGCGGGGTCTTCACCCCTCCACTTT. It codes for CAWSVQAGSSPLHF.

The gene calls are TRBV25-1 and TRBJ2-4; TRBD1 matches 8 bases. The germline V gene encodes CDR1 MGHDK and CDR2 SYGVNS. V lost 4 bases and J lost 2; bases outside the gene matches: 10. The CDR3 contains 17 residues. Here the CDR3 DNA reads TGTGCCAGCAGTGGGGGTGCAGGGGGCTTCACCAAAAACATTCAGTACTTC. It codes for CASSGGAGGFTKNIQYF.